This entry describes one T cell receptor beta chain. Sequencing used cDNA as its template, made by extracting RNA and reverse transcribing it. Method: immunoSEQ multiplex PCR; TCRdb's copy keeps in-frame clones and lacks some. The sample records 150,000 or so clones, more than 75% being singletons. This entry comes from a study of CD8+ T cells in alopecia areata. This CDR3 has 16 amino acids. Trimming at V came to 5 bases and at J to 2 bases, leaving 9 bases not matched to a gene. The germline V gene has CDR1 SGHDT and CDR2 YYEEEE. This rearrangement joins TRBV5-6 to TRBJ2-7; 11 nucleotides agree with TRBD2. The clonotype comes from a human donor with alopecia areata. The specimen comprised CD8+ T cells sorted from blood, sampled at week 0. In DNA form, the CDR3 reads TGTGCCAGCAGTTCACGGACTAGCGGGTTGCCCTACGAGCAGTACTTC. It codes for CASSSRTSGLPYEQYF.